This is a list of T cell receptor beta chains from one sample in a study of control samples from healthy donors and cancer patients. Libraries were prepared by immunoSEQ multiplex PCR; TCRdb keeps only in-frame clonotypes and omits some of them. The sample has some 89,000 clones; 85% to 90% are singletons. The material sequenced was blood. Every receptor here comes from a middle-aged woman in good health. Each CDR3 is given with its conserved first and last residue. Fields, in order: J gene, clone size, D gene, V gene, CDR3 DNA, CDR3 protein. The D gene is left open where the match is weak. Clone size, where shown, is once, few, many, or a class for clones that have expanded.

TRBJ1-5,.,.,TRBV19,TGTGCCAGTAGTATAGACACAATCAATCAGCCCCAGCATTTT,CASSIDTINQPQHF
TRBJ2-2,once,.,TRBV15,TGTGCCAGCAAGGAGGGTTTCGACGGGGAGCTGTTTTTT,CASKEGFDGELFF
TRBJ1-2,once,.,TRBV4-3,TGCGCCAGCAGCCAAGATTGGAAACCCTATGGCTACACCTTC,CASSQDWKPYGYTF
TRBJ2-3,.,TRBD1,TRBV24-1,TGTGCCACCAGTGATGGGACAGAGGCGGATACGCAGTATTTT,CATSDGTEADTQYF
TRBJ1-1,.,.,TRBV29-1,TGCAGCGTTAAAGGACAGCTTGAAGCTTTCTTT,CSVKGQLEAFF
TRBJ2-1,.,.,TRBV9,TGTGCCAGCAGCGTATCCGGGAATGAGCAGTTCTTC,CASSVSGNEQFF
TRBJ1-4,.,.,TRBV6-5,TGTGCCAGCAGTATTACAGGTGAAAAACTGTTTTTT,CASSITGEKLFF
TRBJ1-1,.,.,TRBV5-6,TGTGCCAGCAGCCGAACTAGGGGTTTCTGGGGGCAGGGAGCTTTCTTT,CASSRTRGFWGQGAFF
TRBJ2-1,.,TRBD2,TRBV7-9,TGTGCCAGCACCCTAAGGACTAGTCTCGGCAATGAGCAGTTCTTC,CASTLRTSLGNEQFF
TRBJ2-5,.,.,TRBV2,TGTGCCAGCAGTGTTGAGGGGGATGGGACCCAGTACTTC,CASSVEGDGTQYF
TRBJ1-1,.,.,TRBV4-3,TGCGCCAGCAGCCAAGATCCGGACAGCCTGAACACTGAAGCTTTCTTT,CASSQDPDSLNTEAFF
TRBJ1-2,.,TRBD1,TRBV3-1/TRBV3-2,TGTGCCAGCAGCCAAGCGGGACAGGGGGGCTACACCTTC,CASSQAGQGGYTF
TRBJ1-6,once,TRBD1,TRBV7-9,TGTGCCAGCAGCAAAACCAGGACAGGGGATAATTCACCCCTCCACTTT,CASSKTRTGDNSPLHF
TRBJ1-2,.,.,TRBV5-3,TGTGCCAGAAGCCAAAAAGGACAGTGTGGCTACACCTTC,CARSQKGQCGYTF
TRBJ1-1,.,.,TRBV5-6,TGTGCCAGCAGCTTGGGGGGTTCGGGTGAAGCTTTCTTT,CASSLGGSGEAFF
TRBJ1-1,once,TRBD1,TRBV18,TGTGCCAGCTCTCCGGACAGGGGGAAGACTGAAGCTTTCTTT,CASSPDRGKTEAFF
TRBJ2-5,once,.,TRBV5-5,TGTGCCAGCAGCTTAGGGCAGGGGGGCCAAGAGACCCAGTACTTC,CASSLGQGGQETQYF
TRBJ1-2,.,TRBD1,TRBV2,TGTGCCAGCAGTGGCCAAGGGGGCGATGTTCGTGGCTACACCTTC,CASSGQGGDVRGYTF
TRBJ1-2,.,.,TRBV6-5,TGTGCCAGCAGTACCCGCCAGGCTATTACGGGTGGCTACACCTTC,CASSTRQAITGGYTF
TRBJ1-4,.,.,TRBV5-8,TGTGCCAGCAGCTTGGTGGCAGGGTCTGAAAAACTGTTTTTT,CASSLVAGSEKLFF
TRBJ2-2,.,.,TRBV19,TGTGCCAGTAGTATATCGAGAACCACCGGGGAGCTGTTTTTT,CASSISRTTGELFF
TRBJ2-1,.,.,TRBV5-1,TGCGCCAGCAGCTTGGACCAAAGGGCAAGCTCCTACAATGAGCAGTTCTTC,CASSLDQRASSYNEQFF
TRBJ2-5,once,.,TRBV7-8,TGTGCCAGCAGCTTGGGCCTTTCGCAAGAGACCCAGTACTTC,CASSLGLSQETQYF
TRBJ1-5,.,TRBD1,TRBV7-8,TGTGCCAGCAGCGCAGGGGGGAATAGCAATCAGCCCCAGCATTTT,CASSAGGNSNQPQHF
TRBJ2-1,few,.,TRBV27,TGTGCCAGCAGTTTAAAGAGGGACGAAACCCGTGCAAATGAGCAGTTCTTC,CASSLKRDETRANEQFF
TRBJ1-1,.,.,TRBV5-1,TGCGCCAGCAGTTCACACGGGGGGCTGAACACTGAAGCTTTCTTT,CASSSHGGLNTEAFF
TRBJ1-4,.,.,TRBV7-6,TGTGCCAGCAGCTCCACCCCGAGGGGGAATGAAAAACTGTTTTTT,CASSSTPRGNEKLFF
TRBJ1-3,few,.,TRBV18,TGTGCCAGCTCAACAAACCTTGGGGGAGCTGGAAACACCATATATTTT,CASSTNLGGAGNTIYF
TRBJ2-2,.,TRBD2,TRBV6-5,TGTGCCAGCAGTTACATCGACGGGGGGACCGGGGAGCTGTTTTTT,CASSYIDGGTGELFF
TRBJ1-6,.,TRBD1,TRBV7-2,TGTGCCAGCATTAGGGACAGGGGGTCACCCCTCCACTTT,CASIRDRGSPLHF
TRBJ2-3,.,TRBD2,TRBV7-2,TGTGCCAGCAGCTCCCTAGCGGGGGTGAGCACAGATACGCAGTATTTT,CASSSLAGVSTDTQYF